The clone carrying this TCR beta chain has just a few counts. Its cognate antigen is unknown. On average, the one heparinised blood draw given by each donor was approximately 120 mL. Stem cell-like memory, regulatory, central memory and naive CD4+ cells were sorted via CD45RO/CCR7/CD25/CD127/CD95/CD27. Each of the sorted populations had a purity greater than 95%. Sequenced material consisted of expressed TCRB transcripts (all of the isolated RNA was reverse transcribed). The assay was immunoSEQ multiplex PCR, and TCRdb's table has in-frame clones only and misses some. Here the sample spans some 160,000 clones, less than 9.5% being singletons. This sample is drawn from a study of beta chain features in type 1 diabetes. Findings of the study overall: For TCRB rearrangement, an influence of HLA type remained unresolved here.

CDR1 is SGHNT, CDR2 YENEEA, per germline. CDR3 size: 14 residues. V lost 5 bases and J lost 6; bases outside the gene matches: 9. The chain is built from TRBV11-3 and TRBJ1-1; TRBD1 aligns across 7 bases. The sample consisted of central memory CD4+ T cells from blood. The sequence came from a woman aged 18-30 years in good health. CDR3 amino acids: CASSGLTGRAEAFF. The DNA of the CDR3 is TGTGCCAGCAGCGGACTGACAGGGCGGGCTGAAGCTTTCTTT.